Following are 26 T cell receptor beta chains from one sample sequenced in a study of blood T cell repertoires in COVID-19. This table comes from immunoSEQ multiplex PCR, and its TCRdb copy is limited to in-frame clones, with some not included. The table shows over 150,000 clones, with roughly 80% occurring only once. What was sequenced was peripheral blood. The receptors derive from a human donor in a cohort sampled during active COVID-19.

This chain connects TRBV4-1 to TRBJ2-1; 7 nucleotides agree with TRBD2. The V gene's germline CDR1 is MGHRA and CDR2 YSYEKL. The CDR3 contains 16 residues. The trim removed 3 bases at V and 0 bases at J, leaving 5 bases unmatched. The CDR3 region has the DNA TGCGCCAGCAGCCAGGAAGCGGGGATCTCCTACAATGAGCAGTTCTTC. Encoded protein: CASSQEAGISYNEQFF.

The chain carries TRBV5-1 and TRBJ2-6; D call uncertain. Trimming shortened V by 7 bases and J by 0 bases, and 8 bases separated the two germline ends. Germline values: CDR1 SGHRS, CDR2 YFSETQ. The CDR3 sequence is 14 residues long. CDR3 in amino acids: CASSPLSGANVLTF. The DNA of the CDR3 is TGCGCCAGCTCCCCACTCTCTGGGGCCAACGTCCTGACTTTC.

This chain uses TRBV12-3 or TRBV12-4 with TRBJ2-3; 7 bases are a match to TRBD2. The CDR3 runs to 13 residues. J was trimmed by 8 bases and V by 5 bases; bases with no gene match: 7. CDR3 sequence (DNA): TGTGCCAGCAGTCCCCGACTAGCTGGTACGCAGTATTTT. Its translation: CASSPRLAGTQYF.

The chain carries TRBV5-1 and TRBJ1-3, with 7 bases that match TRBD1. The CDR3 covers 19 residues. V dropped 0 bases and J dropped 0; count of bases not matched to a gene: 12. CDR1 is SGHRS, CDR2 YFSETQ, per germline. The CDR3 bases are TGCGCCAGCAGCTTGGCCGAAGCAGGGGGACCCAGCTCTGGAAACACCATATATTTT. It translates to CASSLAEAGGPSSGNTIYF.

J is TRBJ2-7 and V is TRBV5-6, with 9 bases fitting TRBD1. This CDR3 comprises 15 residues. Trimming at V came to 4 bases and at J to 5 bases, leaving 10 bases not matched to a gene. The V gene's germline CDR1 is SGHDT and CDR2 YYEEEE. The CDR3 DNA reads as TGTGCCAGCAGCGCCGGGACAGGGCCCTCAGACGAGCAGTACTTC. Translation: CASSAGTGPSDEQYF.

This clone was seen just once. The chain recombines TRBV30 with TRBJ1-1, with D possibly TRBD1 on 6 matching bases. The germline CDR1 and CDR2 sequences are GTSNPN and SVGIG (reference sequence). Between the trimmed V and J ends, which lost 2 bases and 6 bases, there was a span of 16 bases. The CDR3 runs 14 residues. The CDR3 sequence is CAWSPLDRFAEAFF. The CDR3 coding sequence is TGTGCCTGGAGTCCCCTAGACAGGTTTGCTGAAGCTTTCTTT.

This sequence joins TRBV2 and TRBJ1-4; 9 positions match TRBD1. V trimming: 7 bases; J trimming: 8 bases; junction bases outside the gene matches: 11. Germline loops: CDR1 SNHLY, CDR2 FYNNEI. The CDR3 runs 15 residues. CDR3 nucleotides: TGTGCCAGCACTTCACCAAGACAGGGGGGGGAAAAACTGTTTTTT. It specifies CASTSPRQGGEKLFF.

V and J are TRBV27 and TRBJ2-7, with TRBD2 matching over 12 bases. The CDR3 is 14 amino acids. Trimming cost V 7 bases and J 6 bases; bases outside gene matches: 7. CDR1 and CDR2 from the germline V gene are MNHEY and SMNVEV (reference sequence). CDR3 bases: TGTGCCAGCAATGCACTAGCGGGGGGCCGCGAGCAGTACTTC. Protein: CASNALAGGREQYF.

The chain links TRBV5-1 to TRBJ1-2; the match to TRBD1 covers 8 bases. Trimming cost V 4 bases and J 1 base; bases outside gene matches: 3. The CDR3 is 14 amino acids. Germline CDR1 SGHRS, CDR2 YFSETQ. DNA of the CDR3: TGCGCCAGCAGCCTGGGACAGGTTAACTATGGCTACACCTTC. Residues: CASSLGQVNYGYTF.

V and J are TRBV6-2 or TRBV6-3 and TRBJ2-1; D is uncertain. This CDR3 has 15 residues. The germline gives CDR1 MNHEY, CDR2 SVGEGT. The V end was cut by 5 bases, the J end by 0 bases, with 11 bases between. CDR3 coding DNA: TGTGCCAGCAGTCGGTCTCGGAGCTCCTACAATGAGCAGTTCTTC. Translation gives CASSRSRSSYNEQFF.

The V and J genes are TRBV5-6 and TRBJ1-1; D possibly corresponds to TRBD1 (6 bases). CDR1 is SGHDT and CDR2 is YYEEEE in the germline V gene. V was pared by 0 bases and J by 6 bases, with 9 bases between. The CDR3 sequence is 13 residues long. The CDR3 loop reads CASSLVGGAEAFF. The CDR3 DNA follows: TGTGCCAGCAGCTTGGTAGGGGGGGCTGAAGCTTTCTTT.

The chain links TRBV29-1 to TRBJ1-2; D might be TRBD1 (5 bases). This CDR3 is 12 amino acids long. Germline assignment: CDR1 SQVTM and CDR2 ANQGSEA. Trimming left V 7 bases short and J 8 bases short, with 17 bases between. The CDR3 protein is CSAGGGKGGYTF. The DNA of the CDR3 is TGCAGCGCTGGGGGAGGGAAGGGAGGCTACACCTTC.

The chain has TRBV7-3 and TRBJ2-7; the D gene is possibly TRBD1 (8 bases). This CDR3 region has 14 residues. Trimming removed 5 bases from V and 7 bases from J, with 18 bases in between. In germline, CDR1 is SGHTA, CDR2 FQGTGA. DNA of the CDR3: TGTGCCAGCAGCCGGACAGGGCCCGGGGGGGAGCAGTACTTC. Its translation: CASSRTGPGGEQYF.

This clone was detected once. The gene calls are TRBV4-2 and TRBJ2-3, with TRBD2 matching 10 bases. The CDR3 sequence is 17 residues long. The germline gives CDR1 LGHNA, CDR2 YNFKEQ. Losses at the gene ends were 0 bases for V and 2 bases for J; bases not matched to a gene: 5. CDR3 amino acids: CASSQDERGGFTDTQYF. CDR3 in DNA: TGTGCCAGCAGCCAAGACGAGCGGGGGGGTTTCACAGATACGCAGTATTTT.

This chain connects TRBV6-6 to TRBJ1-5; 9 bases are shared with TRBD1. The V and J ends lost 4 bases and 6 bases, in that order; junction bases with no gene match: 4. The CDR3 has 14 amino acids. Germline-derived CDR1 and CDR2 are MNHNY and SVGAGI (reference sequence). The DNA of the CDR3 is TGTGCCAGCAGTTCCCGGGACAGGGCTCAGCCCCAGCATTTT. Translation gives CASSSRDRAQPQHF.

For the CDR3, the DNA is TGTGCCAGCAGCTTAGATCTAGGCTTTAATGAAAAACTGTTTTTT. This translates into CASSLDLGFNEKLFF. The chain recombines TRBV11-2 with TRBJ1-4; D unclear. CDR1 and CDR2 from the germline V gene are SGHAT and FQNNGV. The CDR3 contains 15 residues. Trimming took 0 bases from V and 4 from J, leaving 9 bases between them.

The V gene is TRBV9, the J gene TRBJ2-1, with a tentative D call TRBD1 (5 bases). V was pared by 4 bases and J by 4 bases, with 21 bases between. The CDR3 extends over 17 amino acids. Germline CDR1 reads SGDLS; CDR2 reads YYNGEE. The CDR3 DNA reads TGTGCCAGCAGCCTGGCTAGGGGCGGCCCACAATACAATGAGCAGTTCTTC. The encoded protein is CASSLARGGPQYNEQFF. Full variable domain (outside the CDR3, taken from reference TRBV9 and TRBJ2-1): DSGVTQTPKHLITATGQRVTLRCSPRSGDLSVYWYQQSLDQGLQFLIQYYNGEERAKGNILERFSAQQFPDLHSELNLSSLELGDSALYFCASSLARGGPQYNEQFFGPGTRLTVL.

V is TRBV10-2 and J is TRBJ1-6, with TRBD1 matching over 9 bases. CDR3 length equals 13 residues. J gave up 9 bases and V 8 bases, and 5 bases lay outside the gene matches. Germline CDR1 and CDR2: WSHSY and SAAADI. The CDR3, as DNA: TGCGCCAGCGGGGGACAGGGTGGTTCACCCCTCCACTTT. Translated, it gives CASGGQGGSPLHF.

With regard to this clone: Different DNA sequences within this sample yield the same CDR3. CDR3 nucleotide sequence: TGTGCCAGCAGTTTAGCGGGGGCCTACAATGAGCAGTTCTTC. Translating gives CASSLAGAYNEQFF. This chain links TRBV27 with TRBJ2-1; TRBD2 matches at 7 bases. V shed 2 bases, J shed 2 bases, and the junction held 0 bases outside the gene matches. This CDR3 comprises 14 residues. CDR1 is MNHEY and CDR2 is SMNVEV in the germline V gene (reference sequence).

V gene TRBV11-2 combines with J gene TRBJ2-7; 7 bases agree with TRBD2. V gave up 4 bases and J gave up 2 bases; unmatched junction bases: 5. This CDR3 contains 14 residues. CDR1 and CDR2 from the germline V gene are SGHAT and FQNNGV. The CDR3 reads CASSYDLAAYEQYF. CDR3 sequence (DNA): TGTGCCAGCAGCTACGATCTAGCGGCCTACGAGCAGTACTTC.

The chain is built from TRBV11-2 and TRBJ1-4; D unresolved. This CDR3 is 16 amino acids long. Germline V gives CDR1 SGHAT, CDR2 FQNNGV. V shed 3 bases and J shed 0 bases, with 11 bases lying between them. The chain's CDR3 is CASSFGGLATNEKLFF. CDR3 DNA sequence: TGTGCCAGCAGCTTTGGTGGCCTCGCAACTAATGAAAAACTGTTTTTT.

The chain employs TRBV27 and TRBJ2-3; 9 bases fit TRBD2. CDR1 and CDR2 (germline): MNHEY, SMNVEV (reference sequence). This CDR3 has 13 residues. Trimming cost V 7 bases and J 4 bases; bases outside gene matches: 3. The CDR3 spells CASKLAGPDTQYF. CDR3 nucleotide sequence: TGTGCCAGCAAGCTAGCGGGGCCAGATACGCAGTATTTT.

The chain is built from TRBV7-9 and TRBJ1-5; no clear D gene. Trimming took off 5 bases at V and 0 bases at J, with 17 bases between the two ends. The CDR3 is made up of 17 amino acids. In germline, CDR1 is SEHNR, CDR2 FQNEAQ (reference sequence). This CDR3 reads CASSAENGDDSNQPQHF. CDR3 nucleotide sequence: TGTGCCAGCAGCGCAGAGAACGGGGATGATAGCAATCAGCCCCAGCATTTT. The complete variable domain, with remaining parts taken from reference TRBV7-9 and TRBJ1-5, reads DTGVSQNPRHKITKRGQNVTFRCDPISEHNRLYWYRQTLGQGPEFLTYFQNEAQLEKSRLLSDRFSAERPKGSFSTLEIQRTEQGDSAMYLCASSAENGDDSNQPQHFGDGTRLSIL.

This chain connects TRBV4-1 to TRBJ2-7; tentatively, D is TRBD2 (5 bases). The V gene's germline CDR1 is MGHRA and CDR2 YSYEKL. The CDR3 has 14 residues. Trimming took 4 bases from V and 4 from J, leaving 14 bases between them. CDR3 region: CASSPPDSKYEQYF. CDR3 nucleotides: TGCGCCAGCAGCCCACCGGACTCGAAGTACGAGCAGTACTTC.

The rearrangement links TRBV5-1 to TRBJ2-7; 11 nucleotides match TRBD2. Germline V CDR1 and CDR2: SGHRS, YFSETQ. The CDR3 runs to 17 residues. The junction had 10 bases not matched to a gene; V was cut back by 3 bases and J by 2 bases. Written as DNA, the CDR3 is TGCGCCAGCAGCTCTTCATTACTAGCGGGGGCTGCCTACGAGCAGTACTTC. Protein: CASSSSLLAGAAYEQYF.

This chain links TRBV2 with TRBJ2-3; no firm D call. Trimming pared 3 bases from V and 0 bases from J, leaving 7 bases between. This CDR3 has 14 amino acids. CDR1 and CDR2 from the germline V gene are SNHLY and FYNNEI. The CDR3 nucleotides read TGTGCCAGCAGTGAGGGCTCTAGCACAGATACGCAGTATTTT. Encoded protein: CASSEGSSTDTQYF.